This passage covers 25 T cell receptor beta chains from one sample sequenced in a study of cytomegalovirus exposure and HLA in healthy donors. The protocol was immunoSEQ multiplex PCR, while the TCRdb copy is restricted to in-frame clones and leaves out a portion. Of 160,000 or so clones in the sample, roughly nine tenths were seen once. What was sequenced was PBMCs. The receptor source for this set is a man younger than 30 in good health and CMV-seropositive.

This clone came up a few times. The sample has other DNA sequences that encode this CDR3 too. This chain joins TRBV4-1 and TRBJ1-2; weak D call: TRBD1 (6 bases). Germline V gene data show CDR1 as MGHRA and CDR2 as YSYEKL. The CDR3 spans 12 residues. The V end was cut by 1 base, the J end by 7 bases, with 7 bases between. CDR3 in amino acids: CASSQVGGGYTF. The DNA for the CDR3 is TGCGCCAGCAGCCAAGTAGGGGGTGGCTACACCTTC.

The V call is TRBV6-1, the J call TRBJ2-2; 7 bases agree with TRBD1. Losses at the gene ends were 8 bases for V and 4 bases for J; bases not matched to a gene: 10. There are 15 residues in the CDR3. The germline V gene has CDR1 MNHNS and CDR2 SASEGT. The CDR3 protein is CASLGFPGGTGELFF. The CDR3 DNA follows: TGTGCCAGCCTCGGGTTCCCAGGGGGCACCGGGGAGCTGTTTTTT.

The chain joins TRBV7-9 to TRBJ2-1, with 14 bases aligning to TRBD2. Germline trimming cut 6 bases from V and 9 bases from J; bases unmatched to any gene: 10. The CDR3 is 16 residues long. The germline V gene encodes CDR1 SEHNR and CDR2 FQNEAQ (reference sequence). In DNA, the CDR3 is TGTGCCAGCAGTTCCTCCGGGACTAGCGGGAGAATTGAGCAGTTCTTC. It yields the protein CASSSSGTSGRIEQFF.

This clone is a singleton in its sample. The V and J genes are TRBV30 and TRBJ1-5, with a weak D call TRBD1 (5 bases). The CDR3 spans 17 residues. The V end lost 0 bases, the J end lost 2 bases, and 17 bases lay between the germline ends. Germline-derived CDR1 and CDR2 are GTSNPN and SVGIG (reference sequence). This CDR3 reads CAWSVLSGGAGNQPQHF. The DNA of the CDR3 is TGTGCCTGGAGTGTGTTGAGCGGGGGAGCTGGCAATCAGCCCCAGCATTTT.

The chain carries TRBV6-5 and TRBJ1-1; 7 nucleotides align to TRBD1. J gave up 4 bases and V 0 bases, and 5 bases lay outside the gene matches. Germline V gene lookup returns CDR1 MNHEY and CDR2 SVGAGI. CDR3 length equals 15 residues. CDR3 DNA: TGTGCCAGCAGTTACTCTACAGGGGTCGGCACTGAAGCTTTCTTT. The encoded protein is CASSYSTGVGTEAFF.

The chain combines TRBV15 with TRBJ2-5, with 11 bases fitting TRBD1. The CDR3 has 17 amino acids. Trimming cost V 0 bases and J 4 bases; bases outside gene matches: 7. The germline CDR1 and CDR2 sequences are LNHNV and YYDKDF (reference sequence). CDR3 in amino acids: CATSRDLSGTGGETQYF. In DNA, the CDR3 is TGTGCCACCAGCAGAGATTTAAGTGGGACAGGGGGAGAGACCCAGTACTTC.

This clone was found once. The V and J genes are TRBV9 and TRBJ1-4; 7 nucleotides line up with TRBD1. This CDR3 contains 14 residues. Germline V gene sequence: CDR1 SGDLS, CDR2 YYNGEE. J was trimmed by 7 bases and V by 4 bases; bases with no gene match: 7. CDR3 bases: TGTGCCAGCAGCCGGCAAGGGGGCTTTGAAAAACTGTTTTTT. Translated, it gives CASSRQGGFEKLFF.

The CDR3 nucleotides are TGTGCCAGCAGCTTAGGGACAGGGGGATCAACTAATGAAAAACTGTTTTTT. Encoded protein: CASSLGTGGSTNEKLFF. This chain links TRBV7-9 with TRBJ1-4; 10 bases agree with TRBD1. V shed 1 base and J 0 bases; nucleotides not matched to a gene: 2. The CDR3 length is 17 residues. Germline assignment: CDR1 SEHNR and CDR2 FQNEAQ (reference sequence).

In its sample, this clone was seen once. This chain connects TRBV19 to TRBJ1-4; D is undetermined. The germline V gene has CDR1 LNHDA and CDR2 SQIVND (reference sequence). Trimming shortened V by 5 bases and J by 0 bases, and 10 bases separated the two germline ends. CDR3 size: 15 residues. This CDR3 is CASSRNTATNEKLFF. The CDR3 DNA sequence: TGTGCCAGTAGTCGTAACACAGCAACTAATGAAAAACTGTTTTTT.

The V call is TRBV28, the J call TRBJ2-3; 8 nucleotides agree with TRBD2. The V gene end was trimmed by 1 base and the J gene end by 7 bases; junction bases not matched to a gene: 13. The germline gives CDR1 MDHEN, CDR2 SYDVKM. The CDR3 loop spans 17 amino acids. The CDR3 bases are TGTGCCAGCAGTTTATCCGGGAGGGCGGGAGTAGGTTATACGCAGTATTTT. This translates into CASSLSGRAGVGYTQYF.

This sequence joins TRBV19 and TRBJ2-7, with D unclear. CDR1 is LNHDA and CDR2 is SQIVND in the germline V gene (reference sequence). The CDR3 is 14 amino acids. With 2 bases removed from V and 2 bases from J, the gap between germline ends came to 10 bases. CDR3 amino acids: CASSITESAYEQYF. The CDR3 nucleotides read TGTGCCAGTAGTATAACGGAGTCGGCCTACGAGCAGTACTTC.

This clone showed up just once. DNA for the CDR3: TGCGCCAGCAGCCAAGATCAGCGCCCTGAGCAGTTCTTC. Translating gives CASSQDQRPEQFF. This sequence joins TRBV4-3 and TRBJ2-1; D is uncertain. CDR3 length equals 13 residues. The ends were cut back, 0 bases at V and 9 bases at J, with 9 bases in the middle. Germline assignment: CDR1 LGHNA and CDR2 YSLEER.

The rearrangement links TRBV5-4 to TRBJ2-7, with D uncertain. Trimming took off 1 base at V and 1 base at J, with 6 bases between the two ends. The length of the CDR3 is 13 residues. The germline V gene encodes CDR1 SGHNT and CDR2 YYREEE (reference sequence). The CDR3 DNA reads TGTGCCAGCAGCTTGTCACTGTCCTACGAGCAGTACTTC. Its translation: CASSLSLSYEQYF.

The chain employs TRBV19 and TRBJ2-5, with D unresolved. V lost 6 bases and J 2 bases, leaving 16 bases between the germline ends. The CDR3 has 15 amino acids. In germline, CDR1 is LNHDA, CDR2 SQIVND (reference sequence). Here the CDR3 DNA reads TGTGCCAGTAGCCGTCAGGCAGTGTCACAAGAGACCCAGTACTTC. Translation gives CASSRQAVSQETQYF.

This chain connects TRBV28 to TRBJ2-1; 7 positions agree with TRBD1. V gave up 9 bases and J gave up 4 bases; unmatched junction bases: 12. The CDR3 spans 15 residues. Germline CDR1 reads MDHEN; CDR2 reads SYDVKM. CDR3 sequence: CASTRQGPSYNEQFF. The CDR3 region has the DNA TGTGCCAGTACCAGACAGGGCCCCTCATACAATGAGCAGTTCTTC.

This chain uses TRBV4-2 with TRBJ2-1, with TRBD2 identical over 12 bases. Germline V CDR1 and CDR2: LGHNA, YNFKEQ. This CDR3 region has 16 residues. V was clipped by 6 bases and J by 7 bases; unmatched bases: 10. The CDR3 sequence: CASRLGLAGRGNEQFF. CDR3 in DNA: TGTGCCAGCAGGCTAGGACTAGCGGGGAGGGGGAATGAGCAGTTCTTC.

The CDR3 region has the DNA TGCGCCAGCAGCCGGACAGGTGATAACTATGGCTACACCTTC. Translation: CASSRTGDNYGYTF. The J gene is TRBJ1-2, the V gene TRBV5-1; 7 positions agree with TRBD1. The CDR3 sequence is 14 residues long. Trimming cost V 4 bases and J 1 base; bases outside gene matches: 4. Looked up from germline, CDR1 is SGHRS and CDR2 is YFSETQ.

This chain connects TRBV19 to TRBJ1-5; D is possibly TRBD1 (6 bases). The CDR3 runs to 15 residues. Trimming stripped 7 bases from V and 2 bases from J, with 15 bases between. CDR1 is LNHDA, CDR2 SQIVND, per germline (reference sequence). The CDR3: CASKPSQGGNQPQHF. The CDR3 nucleotides read TGTGCCAGTAAGCCCTCACAGGGAGGCAATCAGCCCCAGCATTTT.

By share, this clone counts as medium-sized. The genes are TRBV4-3 and TRBJ2-3; D perhaps matches TRBD2 (6 bases). CDR1 and CDR2 from the germline V gene are LGHNA and YSLEER. Trimming cost V 1 base and J 5 bases, with 19 bases left between them. The CDR3 loop spans 17 amino acids. The CDR3 is CASSQAVAERHLDTQYF. As DNA, the CDR3 is TGCGCCAGCAGCCAAGCCGTAGCGGAACGCCATCTAGATACGCAGTATTTT.

This clone was observed a single time. The V and J genes are TRBV7-3 and TRBJ2-7; 7 bases are a match to TRBD1. This CDR3 is built from 13 residues. Germline assignment: CDR1 SGHTA and CDR2 FQGTGA. Germline trimming cut 5 bases from V and 6 bases from J; bases unmatched to any gene: 7. CDR3 DNA sequence: TGTGCCAGCAGCCACGTCAGGACAGGCGAGCAGTACTTC. Translation gives CASSHVRTGEQYF.

This clone was seen a single time. This chain joins TRBV27 and TRBJ2-3; 9 bases agree with TRBD1. V lost 5 bases to trimming and J lost 0 bases; unmatched junction nucleotides: 12. This CDR3 comprises 18 residues. CDR1 and CDR2 from the germline V gene are MNHEY and SMNVEV (reference sequence). The CDR3 DNA sequence: TGTGCCAGCAGTCACCCGGGACAGGGAATCACTAGCACAGATACGCAGTATTTT. It translates to CASSHPGQGITSTDTQYF.

The J gene is TRBJ2-1, the V gene TRBV29-1, with 7 bases aligning to TRBD1. CDR1 and CDR2 from the germline V gene are SQVTM and ANQGSEA. The trim removed 5 bases at V and 12 bases at J, leaving 7 bases unmatched. The CDR3 has 11 residues. In DNA, the CDR3 is TGCAGCGTTCCCAAAGGGACAGCGCAGTTCTTC. It encodes CSVPKGTAQFF.

The J gene is TRBJ1-2, the V gene TRBV7-2, with D perhaps TRBD1 (5 bases). The CDR3 runs to 15 residues. V gave up 2 bases and J gave up 2 bases, with 12 bases separating them. CDR1 and CDR2 (germline): SGHTA, FQGNSA. The CDR3 is CASSLLGQINYGYTF. CDR3 DNA sequence: TGTGCCAGCAGCTTACTGGGGCAAATAAACTATGGCTACACCTTC. The full variable domain, completed using reference TRBV7-2 and TRBJ1-2, is GAGVSQSPSNKVTEKGKDVELRCDPISGHTALYWYRQSLGQGLEFLIYFQGNSAPDKSGLPSDRFSAERTGGSVSTLTIQRTQQEDSAVYLCASSLLGQINYGYTFGSGTRLTVV.

The chain joins TRBV15 to TRBJ2-7; D may be TRBD1 (5 bases). The V gene lost 1 base and the J gene lost 2 bases, with 15 bases spanning the gap. The CDR3 runs to 16 residues. Germline CDR1 LNHNV, CDR2 YYDKDF (reference sequence). The CDR3 loop reads CATSRVPKRQPYEQYF. DNA for the CDR3: TGTGCCACCAGCAGAGTCCCAAAACGACAGCCCTACGAGCAGTACTTC.

The chain combines TRBV7-2 with TRBJ2-7; a weak D match, TRBD1 (5 bases). CDR3 length equals 14 residues. The germline gives CDR1 SGHTA, CDR2 FQGNSA. The V end was cut by 1 base, the J end by 3 bases, with 10 bases between. CDR3 region: CASSLGSRVYEQYF. The CDR3 nucleotides are TGTGCCAGCAGCTTAGGTAGCAGGGTCTACGAGCAGTACTTC.